Listed below are T cell receptor beta chains from one sample, sequenced in a study of blood T cell repertoires in COVID-19. Clones were sequenced by immunoSEQ multiplex PCR, and TCRdb holds only the in-frame ones, with some missing. The sample carries 150,000 or so clones, approximately 88% recorded once. The specimen sequenced was PBMCs or T cells enriched from blood (not recorded which). All receptors come from a man in his 70s who had been exposed to COVID-19. Each CDR3 is given with its conserved first and last residue. Fields, in order: V gene, D gene, J gene, clone size, CDR3 protein, CDR3 DNA. The D gene is left open where the match is weak. Clone size is not always given. Where it is, it says once, few, many or a class for expanded clones.

>TRBV7-2|TRBD2|TRBJ2-5|-
CASSSLAGNRETQYF
TGTGCCAGCAGCAGCCTAGCGGGAAACAGGGAGACCCAGTACTTC
>TRBV2|TRBD2|TRBJ2-3|-
CASRAGVLTDTQYF
TGTGCCAGCAGAGCGGGGGTTCTCACAGATACGCAGTATTTT
>TRBV9|TRBD1|TRBJ2-7|-
CASSGTGVEQYF
TGTGCCAGCAGCGGGACAGGGGTCGAGCAGTACTTC
>TRBV3-1/TRBV3-2|TRBD2|TRBJ2-2|once
CASRPIAGTGELFF
TGTGCCAGCAGACCGATAGCGGGAACCGGGGAGCTGTTTTTT
>TRBV7-2|-|TRBJ1-6|-
CASSLARAPLHF
TGTGCCAGCAGCTTAGCCAGGGCACCCCTCCACTTT
>TRBV4-3|TRBD1|TRBJ1-2|-
CASSQYSGTAYGYTF
TGCGCCAGCAGCCAATACTCCGGGACAGCCTATGGCTACACCTTC
>TRBV5-1|TRBD2|TRBJ2-2|few
CASSFPVGGGAGNTGELFF
TGCGCCAGCAGCTTCCCCGTCGGCGGGGGGGCCGGGAACACCGGGGAGCTGTTTTTT
>TRBV5-1|-|TRBJ1-1|-
CASSPQGESLNTEAFF
TGCGCCAGCAGCCCACAGGGAGAATCACTGAACACTGAAGCTTTCTTT
>TRBV27|TRBD1|TRBJ1-1|once
CASSPRQGTGTEAFF
TGTGCCAGCAGTCCACGACAGGGCACGGGCACTGAAGCTTTCTTT
>TRBV19|TRBD2|TRBJ2-1|-
CASSQQRGLYNEQFF
TGTGCCAGTAGTCAACAGCGGGGCCTTTACAATGAGCAGTTCTTC
>TRBV20-1|-|TRBJ1-2|-
CSAPPDYGYTF
TGCAGTGCTCCCCCGGACTATGGCTACACCTTC
>TRBV18|-|TRBJ2-1|-
CASSPPATSNEQFF
TGTGCCAGCTCACCACCAGCCACGTCCAATGAGCAGTTCTTC
>TRBV6-5|TRBD2|TRBJ2-3|-
CASRDSGGTDTQYF
TGTGCCAGCAGGGATAGCGGGGGTACAGATACGCAGTATTTT
>TRBV6-2/TRBV6-3|TRBD2|TRBJ2-1|-
CASSPWLAGAEQFF
TGTGCCAGCAGCCCCTGGCTAGCGGGAGCGGAGCAGTTCTTC
>TRBV3-1/TRBV3-2|TRBD1|TRBJ1-1|-
CASSLGGGYGTEAFF
TGTGCCAGCAGTCTCGGAGGGGGCTACGGCACTGAAGCTTTCTTT
>TRBV5-1|-|TRBJ2-7|-
CASSSGLQNYEQYF
TGCGCCAGCAGCTCGGGACTTCAAAACTACGAGCAGTACTTC
>TRBV5-8|-|TRBJ2-1|-
CASSLALSSYNEQFF
TGTGCCAGCAGCTTGGCCCTCAGCTCCTACAATGAGCAGTTCTTC
>TRBV10-3|-|TRBJ2-7|-
CAISPPGGYEQYF
TGTGCCATCAGTCCCCCTGGGGGGTACGAGCAGTACTTC
>TRBV15|TRBD1|TRBJ2-5|-
CATSRDPRGQRWEKETQYF
TGTGCCACCAGCAGAGACCCAAGGGGGCAGCGCTGGGAGAAAGAGACCCAGTACTTC
>TRBV5-1|-|TRBJ1-5|-
CASSRDTGEQPQHF
TGCGCCAGCAGCCGAGACACGGGAGAGCAGCCCCAGCATTTT
>TRBV10-3|-|TRBJ1-5|-
CAISESRAGDGNQPQHF
TGTGCCATCAGTGAGTCAAGGGCAGGGGATGGCAATCAGCCCCAGCATTTT
>TRBV19|-|TRBJ1-1|-
CASSIEAGGAEAFF
TGTGCCAGTAGTATAGAAGCGGGGGGAGCTGAAGCTTTCTTT
>TRBV5-1|TRBD2|TRBJ2-1|few
CASSLRTSGATSGNEQFF
TGCGCCAGCAGCTTGAGGACTAGCGGAGCCACCTCCGGCAATGAGCAGTTCTTC